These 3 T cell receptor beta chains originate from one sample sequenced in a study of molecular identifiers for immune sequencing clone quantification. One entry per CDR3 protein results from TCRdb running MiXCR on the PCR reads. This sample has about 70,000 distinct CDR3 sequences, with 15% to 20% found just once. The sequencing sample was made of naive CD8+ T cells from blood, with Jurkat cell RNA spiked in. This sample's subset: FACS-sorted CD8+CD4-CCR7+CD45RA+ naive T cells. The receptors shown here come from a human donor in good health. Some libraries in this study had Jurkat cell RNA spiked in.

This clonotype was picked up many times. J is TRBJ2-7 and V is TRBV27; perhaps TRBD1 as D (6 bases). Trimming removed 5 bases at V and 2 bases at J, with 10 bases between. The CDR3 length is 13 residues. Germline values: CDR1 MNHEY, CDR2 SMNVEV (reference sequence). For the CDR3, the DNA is TGTGCCAGCAGTCTTGGACAGCCCTACGAGCAGTACTTC. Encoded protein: CASSLGQPYEQYF.

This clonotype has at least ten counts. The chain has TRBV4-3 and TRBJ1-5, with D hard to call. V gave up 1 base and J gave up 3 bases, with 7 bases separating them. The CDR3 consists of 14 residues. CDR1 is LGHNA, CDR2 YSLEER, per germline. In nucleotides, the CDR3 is TGCGCCAGCAGCCAAGTTACAGACAATCAGCCCCAGCATTTT. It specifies CASSQVTDNQPQHF.

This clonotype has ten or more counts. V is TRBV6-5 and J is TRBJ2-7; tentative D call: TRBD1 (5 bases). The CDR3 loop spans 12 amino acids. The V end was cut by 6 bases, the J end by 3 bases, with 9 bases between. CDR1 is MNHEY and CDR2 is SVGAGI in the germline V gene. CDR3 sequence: CASSAGNYEQYF. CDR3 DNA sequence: TGTGCCAGCAGCGCAGGGAACTACGAGCAGTACTTC.